These T cell receptor beta chains were read from a single sample in a study of STAT3 mutations in large granular lymphocyte leukemia. Some clones are missing from TCRdb's copy, which holds only in-frame ones; the method was immunoSEQ multiplex PCR. The sample lists more than 9,000 clones; 50% to 60% were seen once. The sequenced sample consisted of peripheral blood mononuclear cells. These receptors were obtained from a boy between 10 and 17 years old with T-cell large granular lymphocyte leukemia. Some clones in this sample may be carry-over from other donors' samples. Each CDR3 is given with its conserved first and last residue. Each record gives: D gene, J gene, V gene, clone size, CDR3 protein, CDR3 DNA. The D gene is left open where the match is weak. Size is omitted from some rows. Given values are once, few, many or a class for expanded clones.

NA,TRBJ2-7,TRBV5-4,NA,CASSSDTSYEQYF,TGTGCCAGCAGCTCCGACACGTCCTACGAGCAGTACTTC
NA,TRBJ2-5,TRBV5-1,NA,CASRPNQETQYF,TGCGCCAGCAGACCTAACCAAGAGACCCAGTACTTC
NA,TRBJ2-7,TRBV30,NA,CAWSFTGTREQYF,TGTGCCTGGAGTTTCACAGGGACCAGGGAGCAGTACTTC
TRBD1,TRBJ1-2,TRBV18,few,CASSPELTGGYGYTF,TGTGCCAGCTCACCAGAGCTGACAGGGGGCTATGGCTACACCTTC
NA,TRBJ1-2,TRBV20-1,NA,CSAKYYGYTF,TGCAGTGCTAAATACTATGGCTACACCTTC
NA,TRBJ2-5,TRBV10-3,few,CAISETETQYF,TGTGCCATCAGTGAGACCGAGACCCAGTACTTC
TRBD2,TRBJ2-5,TRBV29-1,few,CSVDGLAGTQYF,TGCAGCGTTGATGGACTAGCGGGGACCCAGTACTTC
NA,TRBJ1-5,TRBV4-2,NA,CASSQDRGTGDQPQHF,TGTGCCAGCAGCCAAGATAGAGGCACAGGTGATCAGCCCCAGCATTTT
NA,TRBJ2-7,TRBV12-5,NA,CASGRRDAYEQYF,TGTGCTAGTGGTCGCAGGGACGCCTACGAGCAGTACTTC
TRBD1,TRBJ1-6,TRBV6-6,once,CASRYPGQGYNSPLHF,TGTGCCAGCAGATATCCGGGACAGGGGTATAATTCACCCCTCCACTTT
NA,TRBJ1-2,TRBV30,NA,CAWRKQGIGLYGYTF,TGTGCCTGGAGGAAACAGGGAATCGGCCTCTATGGCTACACCTTC
TRBD1,TRBJ1-1,TRBV30,few,CAWSLGTGAEAFF,TGTGCCTGGAGCCTTGGGACAGGGGCTGAAGCTTTCTTT
TRBD2,TRBJ2-3,TRBV13,NA,CASSVGLDTDTQYF,TGTGCCAGCAGCGTCGGACTAGACACAGATACGCAGTATTTT
NA,TRBJ1-2,TRBV20-1,few,CRNRTHYGYTF,TGCAGGAACAGGACACACTATGGCTACACCTTC
NA,TRBJ2-7,TRBV5-1,NA,CASSETYEQYF,TGCGCCAGCAGCGAAACCTACGAGCAGTACTTC
NA,TRBJ2-5,TRBV27,NA,CASSPFANNQETQYF,TGTGCCAGCAGTCCCTTTGCAAACAACCAAGAGACCCAGTACTTC
TRBD2,TRBJ2-3,TRBV25-1,NA,CASSELAGPTDTQYF,TGTGCCAGCAGTGAACTAGCGGGACCCACAGATACGCAGTATTTT
NA,TRBJ1-2,TRBV13,NA,CASSLEGSGYTF,TGTGCCAGCAGCTTAGAGGGGTCCGGCTACACCTTC
TRBD1,TRBJ1-2,TRBV5-1,few,CASSLGQGASYGYTF,TGCGCCAGCAGCTTGGGTCAGGGGGCGAGCTATGGCTACACCTTC
NA,TRBJ1-5,TRBV7-9,NA,CASSLLGDAQPQHF,TGTGCCAGCAGCTTATTGGGGGACGCTCAGCCCCAGCATTTT
NA,TRBJ1-5,TRBV30,once,CAWSVPGASQPQHF,TGTGCCTGGAGTGTACCGGGGGCTAGCCAGCCCCAGCATTTT
NA,TRBJ1-5,TRBV5-4,NA,CASTPAPGDQPQHF,TGTGCCAGCACCCCGGCCCCGGGGGATCAGCCCCAGCATTTT
NA,TRBJ2-2,TRBV7-9,NA,CASGRDNTGELFF,TGTGCCAGTGGCCGGGATAACACCGGGGAGCTGTTTTTT
TRBD1,TRBJ1-2,TRBV5-1,few,CASSPGQGGYTF,TGCGCCAGCAGCCCGGGACAGGGAGGCTACACCTTC
TRBD2,TRBJ2-5,TRBV4-3,NA,CASSQSRDYLAQYF,TGCGCCAGCAGCCAGTCCCGGGACTACTTGGCCCAGTACTTC
NA,TRBJ2-1,TRBV9,NA,CASSGPLHNEQFF,TGTGCCAGCAGCGGCCCTCTCCACAATGAGCAGTTCTTC
TRBD1,TRBJ1-4,TRBV15,NA,CATSNQGAVNEKLFF,TGTGCCACCAGCAACCAGGGGGCGGTGAATGAAAAACTGTTTTTT
NA,TRBJ1-6,TRBV19,NA,CASSIEFVSPLHF,TGTGCCAGTAGTATAGAGTTTGTGTCACCCCTCCACTTT
TRBD2,TRBJ2-1,TRBV9,NA,CASSVASLSGGGYEQFF,TGTGCCAGCAGCGTAGCGAGCCTCAGCGGGGGGGGTTATGAGCAGTTCTTC
NA,TRBJ1-4,TRBV2,NA,CASSGQGLANEKLFF,TGTGCCAGCAGTGGGCAGGGGCTAGCTAATGAAAAACTGTTTTTT
NA,TRBJ1-5,TRBV18,NA,CASSLTGNGDQPQHF,TGTGCCAGCTCCCTTACAGGGAACGGGGATCAGCCCCAGCATTTT
NA,TRBJ2-5,TRBV5-1,NA,CASSFFGSYQETQYF,TGCGCCAGCTCATTTTTTGGGTCGTACCAAGAGACCCAGTACTTC
NA,TRBJ2-7,TRBV28,NA,CASSPRVFGYEQYF,TGTGCCAGCAGTCCCAGGGTTTTCGGCTACGAGCAGTACTTC
NA,TRBJ1-1,TRBV6-5,few,CASGKRTTTEAFF,TGTGCCAGCGGTAAAAGGACAACCACTGAAGCTTTCTTT